What follows are 21 T cell receptor beta chains derived from one specimen sequenced in a study of cytomegalovirus exposure and HLA in healthy donors. The PCR employed 60 Vbeta primers together with 13 Jbeta primers. Repertoires were generated with immunoSEQ multiplex PCR, while TCRdb's copy carries only in-frame clones and drops some. The table includes 150,000 to 200,000 clones, roughly 80% detected once. Material for sequencing was PBMCs. The source of these receptors is a man aged 50 or older in good health and CMV-seropositive.

This clone was detected only a few times. The J gene is TRBJ2-2, the V gene TRBV11-3, with D possibly TRBD2 on 6 matching bases. Trimming pared 5 bases from V and 6 bases from J, leaving 19 bases between. The CDR3 runs 16 residues. Germline CDR1 SGHNT, CDR2 YENEEA. CDR3 protein: CASSPLRDSGPGELFF. The CDR3 nucleotides are TGTGCCAGCAGCCCGCTCCGGGACTCTGGACCCGGGGAGCTGTTTTTT.

The chain is built from TRBV11-2 and TRBJ2-1, with a tentative D call TRBD1 (5 bases). V lost 5 bases and J lost 4, with 15 bases in between. Germline V gene lookup returns CDR1 SGHAT and CDR2 FQNNGV. There are 15 residues in the CDR3. The CDR3: CASSPDGRGYNEQFF. CDR3 in DNA: TGTGCCAGCAGCCCCGACGGTAGGGGATACAATGAGCAGTTCTTC.

The V gene is TRBV28, the J gene TRBJ1-5, with 7 bases aligning to TRBD1. Per germline, CDR1 MDHEN and CDR2 SYDVKM. J lost 14 bases, V lost 3 bases, and 7 bases had no gene match. The CDR3 is 12 amino acids. CDR3 sequence: CASSFEGQSKHF. The CDR3 nucleotides are TGTGCCAGCAGTTTTGAGGGACAGTCTAAGCATTTT.

This sequence joins TRBV30 and TRBJ2-5; the match to TRBD1 covers 9 bases. The CDR3 contains 13 residues. The J segment lost 5 bases and the V segment lost 5 bases, leaving 6 bases of the junction unmatched. Germline CDR1 reads GTSNPN; CDR2 reads SVGIG (reference sequence). This CDR3 reads CAWQTGGVETQYF. The CDR3 DNA follows: TGTGCCTGGCAGACAGGGGGAGTGGAGACCCAGTACTTC.

The J gene is TRBJ1-6, the V gene TRBV28; 8 bases agree with TRBD1. In germline, CDR1 is MDHEN, CDR2 SYDVKM. The V and J ends lost 2 bases and 6 bases, in that order; junction bases with no gene match: 6. The CDR3 runs 16 residues. CDR3 nucleotide sequence: TGTGCCAGCAGTTTACCTCAGGACAGGGCTAATTCACCCCTCCACTTT. It translates to CASSLPQDRANSPLHF.

The rearrangement joins TRBV6-6 to TRBJ1-2; no firm D call. The V end was cut by 2 bases, the J end by 4 bases, with 11 bases between. Germline V lookup: CDR1 MNHNY, CDR2 SVGAGI (reference sequence). The CDR3 sequence is 14 residues long. CDR3 loop: CASSYRTETYGYTF. The CDR3 DNA reads TGTGCCAGCAGTTACAGAACGGAGACCTATGGCTACACCTTC.

This clone has just one count. V usage is TRBV2 and J usage is TRBJ1-2, with 7 bases that match TRBD1. CDR1 and CDR2 from the germline V gene are SNHLY and FYNNEI. V shed 4 bases, J shed 8 bases, and the junction held 13 bases outside the gene matches. The CDR3 has 15 residues. The CDR3 here is CASSGEGAVFVGYTF. The CDR3 DNA reads as TGTGCCAGCAGTGGTGAGGGGGCGGTGTTTGTCGGCTACACCTTC.

V and J are TRBV5-5 and TRBJ2-7; a weak D match, TRBD2 (7 bases). The CDR3 loop spans 15 amino acids. Germline CDR1 reads SGHKS; CDR2 reads YYEKEE (reference sequence). V lost 0 bases, J lost 3 bases, and 13 bases lay in between. CDR3 sequence (DNA): TGTGCCAGCAGCTTGGGGGGGGCGGGAGTCTACGAGCAGTACTTC. Residues: CASSLGGAGVYEQYF.

This sequence joins TRBV7-9 and TRBJ1-5; 11 bases match TRBD1. The CDR3 consists of 15 residues. V gave up 4 bases and J gave up 3 bases; unmatched junction bases: 2. Per germline, CDR1 SEHNR and CDR2 FQNEAQ (reference sequence). The CDR3 nucleotides read TGTGCCAGCAGCTGGGGACAGGGGGACAATCAGCCCCAGCATTTT. Its translation is CASSWGQGDNQPQHF.

There are a few counts of this clone. The chain links TRBV15 to TRBJ1-1; the D is unclear. V lost 3 bases and J lost 1, with 6 bases in between. Germline CDR1 and CDR2: LNHNV and YYDKDF (reference sequence). The CDR3 is 13 residues long. The CDR3 protein is CATSRGTNTEAFF. Here the CDR3 DNA reads TGTGCCACCAGCAGGGGCACGAACACTGAAGCTTTCTTT.

V gene TRBV28 combines with J gene TRBJ1-2, with 10 bases identical to TRBD1. V lost 2 bases, J lost 0 bases, and 3 bases stayed unmatched. CDR3 length equals 16 residues. Germline CDR1 is MDHEN and CDR2 is SYDVKM. The CDR3 spells CASSLAGQGSNYGYTF. The CDR3 bases are TGTGCCAGCAGTTTAGCGGGACAGGGGTCTAACTATGGCTACACCTTC.

The chain couples TRBV5-1 to TRBJ2-1; TRBD2 matches at 8 bases. Germline assignment: CDR1 SGHRS and CDR2 YFSETQ. The trim removed 5 bases at V and 6 bases at J, leaving 13 bases unmatched. The length of the CDR3 is 16 residues. The CDR3 nucleotides read TGCGCCAGCAGGAGCCAACTAGCGGCGCCGGCCAATGAGCAGTTCTTC. Translation gives CASRSQLAAPANEQFF.

The V and J genes are TRBV4-3 and TRBJ2-1, with 10 bases aligning to TRBD1. The CDR3 totals 16 residues. CDR1 is LGHNA, CDR2 YSLEER, per germline. J gave up 3 bases and V 4 bases, and 6 bases lay outside the gene matches. CDR3: CASSPGQGEVYNEQFF. CDR3 sequence (DNA): TGCGCCAGCAGCCCCGGACAGGGGGAGGTCTACAATGAGCAGTTCTTC.

This clone was recorded a few times. This chain links TRBV11-1 with TRBJ2-7, with TRBD1 matching over 9 bases. V trimming: 0 bases; J trimming: 4 bases; junction bases outside the gene matches: 1. Germline V lookup: CDR1 SGHAT, CDR2 FQDESV (reference sequence). The CDR3 totals 14 residues. CDR3 loop: CASSLADRGYEQYF. CDR3 coding DNA: TGTGCCAGCAGCTTAGCGGACAGGGGTTACGAGCAGTACTTC.

The chain employs TRBV6-5 and TRBJ1-1, with D possibly TRBD1 on 6 matching bases. V lost 3 bases and J lost 6, with 17 bases in between. The CDR3 spans 15 residues. Germline V lookup: CDR1 MNHEY, CDR2 SVGAGI. The CDR3 sequence: CASSYKYQGMAEAFF. The CDR3 bases are TGTGCCAGCAGTTATAAATACCAGGGGATGGCTGAAGCTTTCTTT.

The chain links TRBV6-1 to TRBJ2-3; the D is unclear. This CDR3 contains 13 residues. Germline V gene sequence: CDR1 MNHNS, CDR2 SASEGT. V was shortened by 3 bases and J by 2 bases, with 6 bases between the two germline ends. DNA for the CDR3: TGTGCCAGCAGTGAGTTCTACACAGATACGCAGTATTTT. This encodes CASSEFYTDTQYF.

This chain connects TRBV28 to TRBJ2-5; maybe TRBD2 (6 bases). The CDR3 contains 15 residues. Germline CDR1 is MDHEN and CDR2 is SYDVKM. The V end lost 7 bases, the J end lost 4 bases, and 19 bases lay between the germline ends. The CDR3 sequence: CASMDTTSRRETQYF. The CDR3 region has the DNA TGTGCCAGCATGGACACCACTAGCCGGCGAGAGACCCAGTACTTC. Full variable domain (outside the CDR3, taken from reference TRBV28 and TRBJ2-5): DVKVTQSSRYLVKRTGEKVFLECVQDMDHENMFWYRQDPGLGLRLIYFSYDVKMKEKGDIPEGYSVSREKKERFSLILESASTNQTSMYLCASMDTTSRRETQYFGPGTRLLVL.

V usage is TRBV7-9 and J usage is TRBJ2-3, with D perhaps TRBD1 (7 bases). Per the germline V gene, CDR1 is SEHNR and CDR2 is FQNEAQ (reference sequence). V was trimmed by 5 bases and J by 6 bases, leaving 21 bases between them. This CDR3 is built from 16 residues. The CDR3 sequence: CASSPEGAVRGDTQYF. The CDR3 nucleotides read TGTGCCAGCAGCCCGGAGGGGGCAGTGAGGGGGGATACGCAGTATTTT.

The chain joins TRBV12-5 to TRBJ2-3, with 16 nucleotides matching TRBD2. Germline V CDR1 and CDR2: LGHNT, FRNRAP. The CDR3 is 21 residues long. With V trimmed by 7 bases and J by 2 bases, 18 bases remained unmatched. The DNA for the CDR3 is TGTGCTAGTGCAACGGGGCGGGGACTAGCGGGGGGGAATATTTTCACAGATACGCAGTATTTT. Translation gives CASATGRGLAGGNIFTDTQYF.

This clone was seen a handful of times. This sequence joins TRBV7-3 and TRBJ2-1; the match to TRBD2 covers 12 bases. The junction had 7 bases not matched to a gene; V was cut back by 7 bases and J by 6 bases. This CDR3 has 15 residues. Germline V lookup: CDR1 SGHTA, CDR2 FQGTGA. CDR3 nucleotides: TGTGCCAGCACCGAGGGACTAGCGGGCGTCAATGAGCAGTTCTTC. This translates into CASTEGLAGVNEQFF.

The V and J genes are TRBV28 and TRBJ2-6; D is unclear. The CDR3 has 15 residues. CDR1 is MDHEN and CDR2 is SYDVKM in the germline V gene. Trimming took 6 bases from V and 0 from J, leaving 9 bases between them. The CDR3 DNA reads as TGTGCCAGCAGGTTACAACTCTCTGGGGCCAACGTCCTGACTTTC. Translating gives CASRLQLSGANVLTF.